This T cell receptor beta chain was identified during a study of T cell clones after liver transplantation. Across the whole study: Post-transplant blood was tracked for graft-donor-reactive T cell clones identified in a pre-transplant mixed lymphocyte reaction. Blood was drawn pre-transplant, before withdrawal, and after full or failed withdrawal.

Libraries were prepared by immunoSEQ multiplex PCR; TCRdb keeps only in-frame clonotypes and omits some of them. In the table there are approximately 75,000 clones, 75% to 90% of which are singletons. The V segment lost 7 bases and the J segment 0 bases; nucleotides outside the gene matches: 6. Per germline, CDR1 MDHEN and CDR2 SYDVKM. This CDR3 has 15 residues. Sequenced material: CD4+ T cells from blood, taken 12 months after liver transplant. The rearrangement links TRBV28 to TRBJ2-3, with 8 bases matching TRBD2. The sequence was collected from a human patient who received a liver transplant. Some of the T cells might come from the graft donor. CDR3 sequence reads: CASTTSGTSTDTQYF. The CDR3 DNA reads TGTGCCAGCACCACTAGCGGAACTAGCACAGATACGCAGTATTTT.